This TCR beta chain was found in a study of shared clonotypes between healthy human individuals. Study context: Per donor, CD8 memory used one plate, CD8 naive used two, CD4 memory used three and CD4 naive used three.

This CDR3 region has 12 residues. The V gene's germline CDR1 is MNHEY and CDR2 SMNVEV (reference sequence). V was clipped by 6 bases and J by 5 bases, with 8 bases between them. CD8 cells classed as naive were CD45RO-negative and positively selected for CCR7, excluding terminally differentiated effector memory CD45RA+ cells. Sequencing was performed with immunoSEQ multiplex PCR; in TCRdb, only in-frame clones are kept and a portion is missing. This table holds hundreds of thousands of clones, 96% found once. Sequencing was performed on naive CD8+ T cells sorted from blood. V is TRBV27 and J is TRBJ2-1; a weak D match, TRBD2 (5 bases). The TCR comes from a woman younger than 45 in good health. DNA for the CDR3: TGTGCCAGCAGCGGAGCGGACAATGAGCAGTTCTTC. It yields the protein CASSGADNEQFF.